The 15 T cell receptor beta chains below come from one sample, sequenced in a study of T cell responses to AZD1222 COVID-19 vaccine. Here immunoSEQ multiplex PCR was the method, and the copy in TCRdb shows in-frame clones only, minus some. The data contain 43,000 or so clones, about 90% of them singletons. The sample here was peripheral blood, taken 28 days after the second AZD1222 dose. These receptors all stem from an adult who received the AZD1222 COVID-19 vaccine.

The chain links TRBV6-2 or TRBV6-3 to TRBJ1-2; D not resolved. Germline loops: CDR1 MNHEY, CDR2 SVGEGT. CDR3 length equals 12 residues. V was pared by 4 bases and J by 12 bases, with 15 bases between. The DNA for the CDR3 is TGTGCCAGCAGTTCCCCCCCAAGGTTGGACACCTTC. It codes for CASSSPPRLDTF.

The chain couples TRBV29-1 to TRBJ1-5; TRBD1 matches 9 bases. Germline assignment: CDR1 SQVTM and CDR2 ANQGSEA. V lost 6 bases and J lost 5; bases outside the gene matches: 5. The CDR3 has 13 residues. The CDR3 DNA reads TGCAGCGTGGGACAGGGTACGTATCAGCCCCAGCATTTT. It codes for CSVGQGTYQPQHF.

The rearrangement joins TRBV4-1 to TRBJ2-3, with D perhaps TRBD2 (6 bases). Germline loops: CDR1 MGHRA, CDR2 YSYEKL. V lost 0 bases and J 5 bases, leaving 12 bases between the germline ends. This CDR3 spans 15 amino acids. This chain's CDR3 is CASSQDGVGGDTQYF. The CDR3, as DNA: TGCGCCAGCAGCCAAGATGGGGTGGGGGGAGATACGCAGTATTTT.

This clone was seen only a few times. This chain connects TRBV27 to TRBJ2-7; TRBD1 might be the D (6 bases). The ends were cut back, 2 bases at V and 0 bases at J, with 11 bases in the middle. The CDR3 length is 15 residues. Per the germline V gene, CDR1 is MNHEY and CDR2 is SMNVEV (reference sequence). The CDR3 bases are TGTGCCAGCAGTTTACTACAGGGACCCTCCTACGAGCAGTACTTC. Its translation is CASSLLQGPSYEQYF.

V and J are TRBV30 and TRBJ1-1; 7 nucleotides line up with TRBD1. The germline CDR1 and CDR2 sequences are GTSNPN and SVGIG (reference sequence). The CDR3 runs 13 residues. After removal of 0 bases from V and 5 bases from J, the junction contained 3 bases not matched to a gene. The chain's CDR3 is CAWSVKGATEAFF. The CDR3 DNA follows: TGTGCCTGGAGTGTAAAGGGGGCGACTGAAGCTTTCTTT.

The chain carries TRBV27 and TRBJ1-1, with 8 positions matching TRBD1. The germline CDR1 and CDR2 sequences are MNHEY and SMNVEV (reference sequence). After removal of 0 bases from V and 5 bases from J, the junction contained 5 bases not matched to a gene. The CDR3 spans 15 residues. The chain's CDR3 is CASSLSLNRGTEAFF. DNA for the CDR3: TGTGCCAGCAGTTTATCCCTCAACAGGGGGACTGAAGCTTTCTTT.

The chain combines TRBV20-1 with TRBJ2-1; 7 bases agree with TRBD1. The CDR3 is 15 residues long. Germline CDR1 and CDR2: DFQATT and SNEGSKA (reference sequence). J gave up 1 base and V 3 bases, and 6 bases lay outside the gene matches. The CDR3 loop is CSASGTVDSYNEQFF. CDR3 nucleotides: TGCAGTGCTAGTGGGACAGTCGATTCCTACAATGAGCAGTTCTTC.

The rearrangement links TRBV7-9 to TRBJ1-5, with a possible D match to TRBD1 (6 bases). CDR1 SEHNR and CDR2 FQNEAQ come from the germline V gene (reference sequence). CDR3 length equals 13 residues. V was trimmed by 10 bases and J by 4 bases, leaving 14 bases between them. Here the CDR3 DNA reads TGTGCCACGGACAGAGGGGTGAATCAGCCCCAGCATTTT. Its translation is CATDRGVNQPQHF.

This chain connects TRBV9 to TRBJ2-3, with 8 positions matching TRBD2. From germline, CDR1 is SGDLS and CDR2 YYNGEE. J lost 1 base, V lost 5 bases, and 6 bases had no gene match. The CDR3 length is 15 residues. CDR3 sequence: CASSGAGVGTDTQYF. CDR3 in DNA: TGTGCCAGCAGTGGAGCGGGGGTCGGCACAGATACGCAGTATTTT.

J is TRBJ2-7 and V is TRBV30; possibly TRBD1 or TRBD2 for D (5 bases each). V was clipped by 4 bases and J by 7 bases, with 14 bases between them. Germline CDR1 reads GTSNPN; CDR2 reads SVGIG (reference sequence). This CDR3 has 12 residues. The CDR3 DNA reads TGTGCCTGGACGGGGCTTACACGAGAGCAGTACTTC. Translation gives CAWTGLTREQYF.

This clone came up once. The chain couples TRBV30 to TRBJ1-1, with D possibly matching TRBD1 (5 bases). Germline loops: CDR1 GTSNPN, CDR2 SVGIG (reference sequence). Trimming removed 7 bases at V and 3 bases at J, with 18 bases between. This CDR3 contains 14 residues. CDR3 coding DNA: TGTGCCTCCCTGGGGGGGGTCGGATACACTGAAGCTTTCTTT. As protein: CASLGGVGYTEAFF.

This clone was detected once. J is TRBJ1-2 and V is TRBV19; no firm D call. The CDR3 extends over 14 amino acids. CDR1 is LNHDA and CDR2 is SQIVND in the germline V gene (reference sequence). The germline V and J ends were trimmed by 4 bases and 3 bases, with 12 bases remaining between them. CDR3 loop: CASSTLGGDYGYTF. The CDR3, as DNA: TGTGCCAGTAGTACCCTTGGCGGAGACTATGGCTACACCTTC.

The V and J genes are TRBV19 and TRBJ1-5, with unresolved D. The ends were cut back, 3 bases at V and 0 bases at J, with 12 bases in the middle. This CDR3 contains 16 residues. CDR1 and CDR2 from the germline V gene are LNHDA and SQIVND (reference sequence). The CDR3, as DNA: TGTGCCAGTAGTATGACGGACTGGTATAGCAATCAGCCCCAGCATTTT. It codes for CASSMTDWYSNQPQHF.

The chain is built from TRBV27 and TRBJ2-7; a weak D match, TRBD1 (6 bases). Trimming removed 5 bases from V and 2 bases from J, with 13 bases in between. Germline V gives CDR1 MNHEY, CDR2 SMNVEV (reference sequence). The CDR3 covers 14 residues. For the CDR3, the DNA is TGTGCCAGCAGTGGATCCAGGGGCCCCTACGAGCAGTACTTC. Its translation: CASSGSRGPYEQYF.

The V and J genes are TRBV12-3 or TRBV12-4 and TRBJ2-1; D is unclear. Trimming stripped 4 bases from V and 6 bases from J, with 7 bases between. This CDR3 contains 12 residues. The CDR3 loop reads CASSSQLNEQFF. The DNA of the CDR3 is TGTGCCAGCAGTTCCCAGCTCAATGAGCAGTTCTTC.